The next 19 T cell receptor beta chains were all read from a single sample in a study of blood T cell repertoires in COVID-19. Produced via immunoSEQ multiplex PCR; TCRdb's table is partial and in-frame only. There are 100,000 or so clones in the sample; roughly 85% occur only once, and around 2.2% lies in the top ten. Sequencing was carried out using peripheral blood. The receptors come from a human donor in a cohort sampled during active COVID-19.

The rearrangement links TRBV30 to TRBJ2-1, with TRBD2 matching over 10 bases. The CDR3 sequence is 14 residues long. The ends lost 8 bases at V and 4 bases at J; junction bases unmatched: 8. The V gene's germline CDR1 is GTSNPN and CDR2 SVGIG (reference sequence). The CDR3, as DNA: TGTGCCGGGGAACTAGCGGGGATGTACAATGAGCAGTTCTTC. Its translation: CAGELAGMYNEQFF.

The CDR3 loop is CASSWGPLLAGGRETQYF. CDR3 nucleotides: TGCGCCAGCAGCTGGGGCCCCTTACTAGCGGGGGGGCGTGAGACCCAGTACTTC. The chain uses TRBV5-1 and TRBJ2-5; 13 bases agree with TRBD2. The CDR3 has 18 residues. Germline values: CDR1 SGHRS, CDR2 YFSETQ. The trim removed 3 bases at V and 5 bases at J, leaving 13 bases unmatched.

The chain links TRBV24-1 to TRBJ2-1; D is undetermined. Looked up from germline, CDR1 is KGHDR and CDR2 is SFDVKD. The CDR3 runs to 11 residues. V was cut by 1 base and J by 9 bases, with 3 bases left in between. This CDR3 is CATSDLLEQFF. The DNA for the CDR3 is TGTGCCACCAGTGATTTACTTGAGCAGTTCTTC.

V gene TRBV18 combines with J gene TRBJ2-6, with D maybe TRBD1 (6 bases). V shed 1 base and J shed 0 bases, with 13 bases lying between them. The CDR3 loop spans 18 amino acids. Germline CDR1 and CDR2: KGHSH and LQKENI. CDR3 in amino acids: CASSPQGVPSSGANVLTF. CDR3 in DNA: TGTGCCAGCTCACCACAGGGGGTCCCAAGCTCTGGGGCCAACGTCCTGACTTTC.

This chain connects TRBV18 to TRBJ2-3; D is perhaps TRBD2 (5 bases). Between the trimmed V and J ends, which lost 0 bases and 6 bases, there was a span of 10 bases. The CDR3 extends over 14 amino acids. Germline CDR1 KGHSH, CDR2 LQKENI. CDR3 amino acids: CASSPPTTADTQYF. The CDR3 nucleotides read TGTGCCAGCTCACCACCGACTACAGCGGATACGCAGTATTTT.

This sequence joins TRBV28 and TRBJ2-3; tentative D call: TRBD1 (6 bases). The CDR3 covers 15 residues. V lost 5 bases to trimming and J lost 2 bases, with 14 bases between them. In germline, CDR1 is MDHEN, CDR2 SYDVKM. The CDR3 sequence: CASSQTDRYTDTQYF. The CDR3 nucleotides read TGTGCCAGCAGTCAGACGGACAGATACACAGATACGCAGTATTTT.

The rearrangement joins TRBV6-6 to TRBJ1-3; D uncertain. Looked up from germline, CDR1 is MNHNY and CDR2 is SVGAGI (reference sequence). The CDR3 has 12 amino acids. V lost 8 bases and J lost 0, with 5 bases in between. The CDR3 protein is CASRDSGNTIYF. Written as DNA, the CDR3 is TGTGCCAGCCGAGACTCTGGAAACACCATATATTTT.

This clone was detected a few times. The V and J genes are TRBV6-5 and TRBJ1-1; D not resolved. The ends were cut back, 4 bases at V and 3 bases at J, with 6 bases in the middle. There are 12 residues in the CDR3. Per germline, CDR1 MNHEY and CDR2 SVGAGI. The CDR3 region has the DNA TGTGCCAGCAGTTCAGTGTACACTGAAGCTTTCTTT. Protein: CASSSVYTEAFF.

The chain recombines TRBV12-3 or TRBV12-4 with TRBJ1-6, with D uncertain. Trimming took 6 bases from V and 7 from J, leaving 7 bases between them. This CDR3 is 12 amino acids long. In nucleotides, the CDR3 is TGTGCCAGCAGCCAGGCCAATTCACCCCTCCACTTT. Translated, it gives CASSQANSPLHF.

This clone has a handful of counts. The chain combines TRBV30 with TRBJ2-7; 10 positions match TRBD2. CDR1 and CDR2 from the germline V gene are GTSNPN and SVGIG (reference sequence). The CDR3 has 13 residues. Losses at the gene ends were 0 bases for V and 6 bases for J; bases not matched to a gene: 2. The CDR3 spells CAWSVLAGTEQYF. The CDR3 DNA is TGTGCCTGGAGTGTACTAGCGGGAACCGAGCAGTACTTC. The whole variable domain, remainder taken from reference TRBV30 and TRBJ2-7, is SQTIHQWPATLVQPVGSPLSLECTVEGTSNPNLYWYRQAAGRGLQLLFYSVGIGQISSEVPQNLSASRPQDRQFILSSKKLLLSDSGFYLCAWSVLAGTEQYFGPGTRLTVT.

The rearrangement joins TRBV5-1 to TRBJ1-1; the match to TRBD1 covers 7 bases. The germline V gene has CDR1 SGHRS and CDR2 YFSETQ. The CDR3 loop spans 13 amino acids. With 5 bases clipped from V and 5 bases from J, the junction kept 6 bases outside the gene matches. The CDR3 DNA reads TGCGCCAGCAGTCGGCAGGGGGAAACTGAAGCTTTCTTT. Translation gives CASSRQGETEAFF.

J is TRBJ2-7 and V is TRBV5-1; 14 nucleotides agree with TRBD2. Germline V gene sequence: CDR1 SGHRS, CDR2 YFSETQ. The CDR3 spans 18 residues. Trimming took 2 bases from V and 4 from J; bases not matched to a gene: 11. CDR3 region: CASSFQGTSGRVVYEQYF. CDR3 nucleotides: TGCGCCAGCAGCTTTCAGGGGACTAGCGGGAGAGTAGTGTACGAGCAGTACTTC.

This clone was counted once. The genes are TRBV9 and TRBJ2-3; D possibly corresponds to TRBD2 (6 bases). Trimming left V 0 bases short and J 2 bases short, with 10 bases between. Germline CDR1 and CDR2: SGDLS and YYNGEE. This CDR3 has 15 amino acids. The CDR3 reads CASSVGAGLTDTQYF. CDR3 nucleotides: TGTGCCAGCAGCGTAGGGGCGGGGCTCACAGATACGCAGTATTTT.

This chain uses TRBV6-6 with TRBJ1-2; 7 nucleotides match TRBD1. The CDR3 is 14 residues long. Germline V gives CDR1 MNHNY, CDR2 SVGAGI (reference sequence). The V and J ends lost 0 bases and 4 bases, in that order; junction bases with no gene match: 2. The CDR3 coding sequence is TGTGCCAGCAGTTACTCACAGGGGACCTATGGCTACACCTTC. This gives the protein CASSYSQGTYGYTF.

Of note for this clone: This sample also contains other DNA sequences that code for the same CDR3. The chain joins TRBV19 to TRBJ2-3; no firm D call. The CDR3 runs to 15 residues. Germline loops: CDR1 LNHDA, CDR2 SQIVND (reference sequence). Trimming removed 4 bases at V and 0 bases at J, with 11 bases between. The CDR3 DNA follows: TGTGCCAGTAGTACACAACCGCCTAGCACAGATACGCAGTATTTT. Its translation is CASSTQPPSTDTQYF.

The chain has TRBV5-1 and TRBJ2-3, with a tentative D call TRBD2 (7 bases). This CDR3 has 16 residues. V gave up 4 bases and J gave up 4 bases, with 19 bases separating them. Germline values: CDR1 SGHRS, CDR2 YFSETQ. The chain's CDR3 is CASSPGGATRADTQYF. The CDR3, as DNA: TGCGCCAGCAGCCCGGGGGGCGCGACTAGGGCAGATACGCAGTATTTT.

This clone has only a few counts. The V call is TRBV14, the J call TRBJ1-2; D is undetermined. The CDR3 sequence is 12 residues long. V was cut by 0 bases and J by 8 bases, with 7 bases left in between. CDR1 is SGHDN and CDR2 is FVKESK in the germline V gene. CDR3 protein: CASSQETRGYTF. The DNA for the CDR3 is TGTGCCAGCAGCCAAGAAACCAGGGGCTACACCTTC.

The V gene is TRBV20-1, the J gene TRBJ2-1; D is possibly TRBD1 (6 bases). The CDR3 is 11 amino acids. Trimming cost V 4 bases and J 7 bases, with 8 bases left between them. Germline V CDR1 and CDR2: DFQATT, SNEGSKA (reference sequence). Written as DNA, the CDR3 is TGCAGTGCTACCACAGGGAATGAGCAGTTCTTC. Translation: CSATTGNEQFF.

The J gene is TRBJ2-1, the V gene TRBV5-4; 9 positions agree with TRBD1. The CDR3 runs 15 residues. Per germline, CDR1 SGHNT and CDR2 YYREEE (reference sequence). J was trimmed by 2 bases and V by 4 bases; bases with no gene match: 4. In DNA, the CDR3 is TGTGCCAGCAGCCTGGGACAGGGTGCCTACAATGAGCAGTTCTTC. Its translation: CASSLGQGAYNEQFF.